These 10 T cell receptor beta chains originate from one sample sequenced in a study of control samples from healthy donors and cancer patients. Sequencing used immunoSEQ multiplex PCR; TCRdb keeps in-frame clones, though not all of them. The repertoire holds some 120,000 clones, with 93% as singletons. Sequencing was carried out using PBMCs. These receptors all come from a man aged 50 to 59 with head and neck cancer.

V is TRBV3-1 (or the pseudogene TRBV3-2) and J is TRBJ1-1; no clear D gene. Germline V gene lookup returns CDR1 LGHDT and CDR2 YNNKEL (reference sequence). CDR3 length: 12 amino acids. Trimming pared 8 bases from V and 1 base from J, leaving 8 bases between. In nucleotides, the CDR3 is TGTGCCAGCGGTCGACGGAACACTGAAGCTTTCTTT. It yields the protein CASGRRNTEAFF.

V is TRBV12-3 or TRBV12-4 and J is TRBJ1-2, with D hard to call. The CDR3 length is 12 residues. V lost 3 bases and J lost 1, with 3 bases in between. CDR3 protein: CASSLSNYGYTF. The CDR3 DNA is TGTGCCAGCAGTTTGAGTAACTATGGCTACACCTTC.

Written as DNA, the CDR3 is TGTGCCAGCAGCTTATTAGGCGGCAATGAGCAGTTCTTC. Translating gives CASSLLGGNEQFF. V and J are TRBV7-8 and TRBJ2-1; D gene unclear. The ends were cut back, 2 bases at V and 6 bases at J, with 8 bases in the middle. Germline assignment: CDR1 SGHVS and CDR2 FQNEAQ. The CDR3 totals 13 residues. The whole variable domain, remainder taken from reference TRBV7-8 and TRBJ2-1, is GAGVSQSPRYKVAKRGQDVALRCDPISGHVSLFWYQQALGQGPEFLTYFQNEAQLDKSGLPSDRFFAERPEGSVSTLKIQRTQQEDSAVYLCASSLLGGNEQFFGPGTRLTVL.

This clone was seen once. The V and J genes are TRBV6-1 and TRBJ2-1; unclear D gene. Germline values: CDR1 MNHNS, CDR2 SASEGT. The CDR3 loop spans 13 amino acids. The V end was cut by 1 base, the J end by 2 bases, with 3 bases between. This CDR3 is CASSEVAYNEQFF. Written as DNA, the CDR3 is TGTGCCAGCAGTGAAGTGGCCTACAATGAGCAGTTCTTC.

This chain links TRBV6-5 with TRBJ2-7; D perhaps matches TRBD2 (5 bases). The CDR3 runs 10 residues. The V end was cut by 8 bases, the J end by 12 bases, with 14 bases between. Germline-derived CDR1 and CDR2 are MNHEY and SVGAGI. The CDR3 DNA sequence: TGTGCCAGCCAAGACGGGGTGGCGTACTTC. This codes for CASQDGVAYF.

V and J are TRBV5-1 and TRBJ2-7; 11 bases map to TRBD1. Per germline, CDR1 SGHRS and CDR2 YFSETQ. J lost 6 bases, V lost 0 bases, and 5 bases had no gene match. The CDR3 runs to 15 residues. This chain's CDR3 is CASSLDPGTGGEQYF. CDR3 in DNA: TGCGCCAGCAGCTTGGATCCCGGGACAGGGGGCGAGCAGTACTTC.

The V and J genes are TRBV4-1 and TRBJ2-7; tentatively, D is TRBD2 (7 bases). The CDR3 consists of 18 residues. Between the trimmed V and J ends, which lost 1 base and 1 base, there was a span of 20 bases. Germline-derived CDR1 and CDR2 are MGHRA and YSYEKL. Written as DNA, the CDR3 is TGCGCCAGCAGCCAAGTAATTTACCGGGGGGCGGGATCCTACGAGCAGTACTTC. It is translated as CASSQVIYRGAGSYEQYF.

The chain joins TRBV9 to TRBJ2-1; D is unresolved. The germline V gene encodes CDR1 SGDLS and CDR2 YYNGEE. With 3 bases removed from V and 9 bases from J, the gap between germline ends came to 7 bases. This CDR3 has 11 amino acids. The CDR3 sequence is CASSDTGEQFF. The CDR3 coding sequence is TGTGCCAGCAGCGATACCGGTGAGCAGTTCTTC.

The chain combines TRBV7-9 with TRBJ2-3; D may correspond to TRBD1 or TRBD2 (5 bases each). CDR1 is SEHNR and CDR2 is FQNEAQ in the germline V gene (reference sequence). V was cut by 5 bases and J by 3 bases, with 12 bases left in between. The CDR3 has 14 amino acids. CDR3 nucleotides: TGTGCCAGCAGCCCCCGGGGCGGTACAGATACGCAGTATTTT. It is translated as CASSPRGGTDTQYF.

In nucleotides, the CDR3 is TGCAGCGTTGGGGCAGGGATTAACTATGGCTACACCTTC. Amino acid sequence: CSVGAGINYGYTF. The chain has TRBV29-1 and TRBJ1-2; D is perhaps TRBD1 (5 bases). Trimming cost V 4 bases and J 1 base, with 10 bases left between them. CDR3 length: 13 residues. The germline V gene has CDR1 SQVTM and CDR2 ANQGSEA.